This paragraph covers one T cell receptor (beta chain) sequence. The source of the sample is a study of technical replicates of blood from several donors. TCRdb keeps only in-frame clones here, not all; method: immunoSEQ multiplex PCR. Of under 85,000 clones listed, approximately 97% were seen once; the top ten hold roughly 0.25%. There are 13 residues in the CDR3. The germline CDR1 and CDR2 sequences are SGHRS and YFSETQ. J was trimmed by 3 bases and V by 2 bases; bases with no gene match: 0. The rearrangement joins TRBV5-1 to TRBJ2-3, with 7 bases identical to TRBD2. The source material was T cells isolated from PBMCs. This clonotype originated in a human donor in good health. Written as DNA, the CDR3 is TGCGCCAGCAGCTTTAGCGGGACAGATACGCAGTATTTT. This translates into CASSFSGTDTQYF.